One sample yielded the 27 T cell receptor beta chains listed below, sequenced in a study of Graves' ophthalmopathy and Graves' hyperthyroidism. From RNA, the CDR3 regions of TCR beta chains were amplified and sequenced. Investigators did first-round RT-PCR with HTBI primers, then second-round multiplex PCR. TCRdb re-called the multiplex PCR reads through MiXCR, storing one row per CDR3 protein. Of around 600,000 distinct CDR3 sequences in the sample, about 41% are singletons; the top ten hold more than 2.5%. Input material: peripheral blood. Receptors were obtained from an adult man with Graves' ophthalmopathy.

The chain employs TRBV29-1 and TRBJ1-2, with D possibly TRBD1 on 5 matching bases. V was cut by 3 bases and J by 4 bases, with 12 bases left in between. CDR1 SQVTM and CDR2 ANQGSEA come from the germline V gene. This CDR3 has 13 amino acids. CDR3 coding DNA: TGCAGCGTTGAGGCAGGGACTGGCTATGGCTACACCTTC. Protein sequence: CSVEAGTGYGYTF.

The CDR3 spells CASSVGTRTYQTEAFF. The CDR3 DNA reads as TGTGCCAGCAGTGTTGGGACACGAACTTACCAGACTGAAGCTTTCTTT. The chain uses TRBV6-6 and TRBJ1-1; D is perhaps TRBD1 (6 bases). This CDR3 spans 16 amino acids. V gave up 5 bases and J gave up 5 bases, with 21 bases separating them. The germline V gene encodes CDR1 MNHNY and CDR2 SVGAGI (reference sequence).

This clonotype was observed many times. The chain recombines TRBV9 with TRBJ2-5, with 11 bases fitting TRBD1. CDR3 length equals 15 residues. Germline CDR1 and CDR2: SGDLS and YYNGEE. V lost 3 bases, J lost 3 bases, and 4 bases stayed unmatched. The DNA for the CDR3 is TGTGCCAGCAGCGCCGGGGGACAGGGGGAAGAGACCCAGTACTTC. It codes for CASSAGGQGEETQYF.

At least ten counts were recorded for this clonotype. The chain is built from TRBV15 and TRBJ1-1; D perhaps matches TRBD1 (5 bases). Trimming left V 0 bases short and J 5 bases short, with 7 bases between. The CDR3 covers 13 residues. The germline V gene encodes CDR1 LNHNV and CDR2 YYDKDF (reference sequence). CDR3 residues: CATSRDGGTEAFF. The CDR3 DNA reads TGTGCCACCAGCAGAGATGGGGGTACTGAAGCTTTCTTT.

Many counts were recorded for this clonotype. The J gene is TRBJ1-1, the V gene TRBV12-3 or TRBV12-4, with TRBD1 matching over 9 bases. J was trimmed by 5 bases and V by 6 bases; bases with no gene match: 10. The CDR3 covers 15 residues. CDR3 protein: CASRGDREFETEAFF. For the CDR3, the DNA is TGTGCCAGCAGAGGGGACAGGGAGTTTGAGACTGAAGCTTTCTTT.

The chain combines TRBV10-3 with TRBJ2-5, with D perhaps matching TRBD1 (6 bases). Looked up from germline, CDR1 is ENHRY and CDR2 is SYGVKD. V lost 10 bases, J lost 1 base, and 19 bases lay in between. There are 15 residues in the CDR3. CDR3 in DNA: TGTGCCACAGATACAGGGAATAAGTTCCAAGAGACCCAGTACTTC. Translating gives CATDTGNKFQETQYF.

The chain uses TRBV4-2 and TRBJ2-5; 7 nucleotides line up with TRBD2. The J segment lost 5 bases and the V segment lost 6 bases, leaving 12 bases of the junction unmatched. CDR1 and CDR2 from the germline V gene are LGHNA and YNFKEQ. There are 15 residues in the CDR3. CDR3 coding DNA: TGTGCCAGCAGGGACTACGGCGCGGGAGTTGAGACCCAGTACTTC. Residues: CASRDYGAGVETQYF.

In this sample, this clonotype turned up many times. The chain recombines TRBV7-6 with TRBJ2-7; unclear D gene. Germline V lookup: CDR1 SGHVS, CDR2 FNYEAQ. Trimming pared 2 bases from V and 1 base from J, leaving 12 bases between. This CDR3 has 15 residues. The CDR3 loop is CASSLNSGTSYEQYF. The CDR3 DNA follows: TGTGCCAGCAGCTTAAACTCCGGCACTTCCTACGAGCAGTACTTC. The whole variable domain, remainder taken from reference TRBV7-6 and TRBJ2-7, is GAGVSQSPRYKVTKRGQDVALRCDPISGHVSLYWYRQALGQGPEFLTYFNYEAQQDKSGLPNDRFSAERPEGSISTLTIQRTEQRDSAMYRCASSLNSGTSYEQYFGPGTRLTVT.

This clonotype has a single count. A junction end diverges from the germline sequence, so it may reflect a read error. This chain uses TRBV29-1 with TRBJ2-6; 10 bases are a match to TRBD1. The CDR3 has 14 amino acids. From germline, CDR1 is SQVTM and CDR2 ANQGSEA. Here the CDR3 reads CSVATGTGAYVLTF. The DNA of the CDR3 is TGCAGCGTCGCAACCGGGACAGGGGCCTACGTCCTGACTTTC.

This clonotype was seen repeatedly, ten times or more. This chain uses TRBV24-1 with TRBJ2-7; 8 bases are shared with TRBD1. Losses at the gene ends were 2 bases for V and 7 bases for J; bases not matched to a gene: 15. CDR1 is KGHDR, CDR2 SFDVKD, per germline. This CDR3 comprises 17 residues. For the CDR3, the DNA is TGTGCCACCAGTGATTCTTTCGGGACAGGACAAGTCGGGGAGCAGTACTTC. As protein: CATSDSFGTGQVGEQYF.

The chain combines TRBV9 with TRBJ2-5; 8 bases map to TRBD2. The trim removed 4 bases at V and 5 bases at J, leaving 10 bases unmatched. The CDR3 loop spans 15 amino acids. CDR1 and CDR2 (germline): SGDLS, YYNGEE. CDR3 bases: TGTGCCAGCAGCCAAGGACTAGCACGGGGGGAGACCCAGTACTTC. Its protein product is CASSQGLARGETQYF. Using reference TRBV9 and TRBJ2-5 for the parts outside the CDR3, the full variable domain is DSGVTQTPKHLITATGQRVTLRCSPRSGDLSVYWYQQSLDQGLQFLIQYYNGEERAKGNILERFSAQQFPDLHSELNLSSLELGDSALYFCASSQGLARGETQYFGPGTRLLVL.

This clonotype was counted many times. V usage is TRBV29-1 and J usage is TRBJ2-3, with 8 positions matching TRBD1. This CDR3 is 13 amino acids long. Germline CDR1 reads SQVTM; CDR2 reads ANQGSEA. Losses at the gene ends were 3 bases for V and 1 base for J; bases not matched to a gene: 0. The CDR3 nucleotides read TGCAGCGTTGAGACAGGGGGCACAGATACGCAGTATTTT. Residues: CSVETGGTDTQYF.

About this clonotype: A read error may be the cause here, since a much bigger clone is one base away. The chain employs TRBV7-9 and TRBJ1-6; perhaps TRBD1 as D (6 bases). Germline loops: CDR1 SEHNR, CDR2 FQNEAQ (reference sequence). This CDR3 spans 18 amino acids. V lost 6 bases to trimming and J lost 7 bases, with 25 bases between them. CDR3 amino acids: CASSFSPQGNKGNSPLHF. The CDR3 DNA is TGTGCCAGCAGTTTCTCCCCACAGGGAAATAAGGGAAATTCACCCCTCCACTTT.

The chain employs TRBV5-1 and TRBJ2-5; D call uncertain. Germline CDR1 and CDR2: SGHRS and YFSETQ. CDR3 length: 15 residues. V dropped 0 bases and J dropped 4 bases, with 13 bases sitting between them. The CDR3 loop reads CASSLEKPFGETQYF. CDR3 coding DNA: TGCGCCAGCAGCTTGGAAAAACCATTTGGAGAGACCCAGTACTTC.

This rearrangement joins TRBV7-8 to TRBJ2-7; TRBD2 matches 7 bases. The J call may be faulty, since TRBJ2-1 better matches the DNA end. The CDR3 runs 13 residues. CDR1 is SGHVS and CDR2 is FQNEAQ in the germline V gene. The CDR3 DNA reads TGTGCCAGCAGCTTAGCGGGAGGGGACGAGCAGTTCTTC. This codes for CASSLAGGDEQFF.

This clonotype was seen ten or more times. This sequence joins TRBV6-4 and TRBJ2-2; no firm D call. The CDR3 loop spans 14 amino acids. Deletions cut 3 bases from V and 1 base from J, with 6 bases between. CDR1 and CDR2 (germline): MRHNA, SNTAGT. Here the CDR3 reads CASSELGNTGELFF. The CDR3 nucleotides are TGTGCCAGCAGTGAATTGGGGAACACCGGGGAGCTGTTTTTT.

This clonotype occurred a few times. This chain uses TRBV5-5 with TRBJ1-1; D not resolved. Germline CDR1 reads SGHKS; CDR2 reads YYEKEE (reference sequence). V was trimmed by 1 base and J by 1 base, leaving 11 bases between them. The CDR3 sequence is 15 residues long. The CDR3 DNA reads TGTGCCAGCAGCTTGTTCGGTAGAGAGAACACTGAAGCTTTCTTT. As protein: CASSLFGRENTEAFF.

To note about this clonotype: Since the CDR3 does not end with the conserved phenylalanine or tryptophan, this likely comes from a read error. No DNA is shown, since the ends of the CDR3 on it are uncertain; the CDR3 is the one TCRdb lists. The genes are TRBV10-3 and TRBJ2-5; TRBD1, the D gene given by the table, was not confirmed from the DNA. The CDR3 sequence runs 12 residues, both termini included. Per the germline V gene, CDR1 is ENHRY and CDR2 is SYGVKD. The chain's CDR3 is CAISAARETRYL.

This clonotype was counted a single time. A junction end diverges from the germline sequence, so it may reflect a read error. This sequence joins TRBV10-3 and TRBJ2-7; 7 bases agree with TRBD1. Per the germline V gene, CDR1 is ENHRY and CDR2 is SYGVKD. The CDR3 runs to 12 residues. CDR3 DNA: TGTGCCATCAGTGGGACCCTCGGGACAGCAGACTTC. Translation gives CAISGTLGTADF.

This clonotype was recorded at least ten times. The chain joins TRBV5-6 to TRBJ2-5, with no clear D. Germline CDR1 is SGHDT and CDR2 is YYEEEE. V lost 3 bases, J lost 5 bases, and 14 bases lay in between. This CDR3 has 14 amino acids. The CDR3 here is CASSSTVPWETQYF. CDR3 nucleotides: TGTGCCAGCAGCTCAACGGTCCCCTGGGAGACCCAGTACTTC.

In its sample, this clonotype was seen many times. This chain connects TRBV6-6 to TRBJ1-5; D remains ambiguous. V shed 0 bases and J shed 4 bases, with 4 bases lying between them. Per germline, CDR1 MNHNY and CDR2 SVGAGI (reference sequence). This CDR3 region has 13 residues. CDR3 sequence (DNA): TGTGCCAGCAGTTACTCATATAATCAGCCCCAGCATTTT. Its protein is CASSYSYNQPQHF.

Of note for this clonotype: A junction boundary mismatches the germline segment, possibly from a read error. The rearrangement joins TRBV5-1 to TRBJ2-2; D may be TRBD2 (5 bases). This CDR3 is 15 amino acids long. The germline V gene encodes CDR1 SGHRS and CDR2 YFSETQ. The CDR3 DNA reads as TGCGCCAGCAGCTTGGTGGCCGGGAACATCGGGGAGCTGTTTTTT. Protein: CASSLVAGNIGELFF.

As regards this clonotype: A junction end diverges from the germline sequence, so it may reflect a read error. The V gene is TRBV24-1, the J gene TRBJ2-6; TRBD1 might be the D (5 bases). CDR3 length equals 15 residues. Germline CDR1 is KGHDR and CDR2 is SFDVKD. The CDR3 protein is CATSDRVLGANILSF. The CDR3, as DNA: TGTGCCACCAGTGATCGAGTGCTAGGGGCCAACATCCTGTCTTTC.

A note on this clonotype: A much larger clone lies one base from this, so it may be a read error. This chain connects TRBV12-3 or TRBV12-4 to TRBJ1-2; D is unclear. The CDR3 has 14 residues. The CDR3 here is CASGLYIGHYDYTF. DNA of the CDR3: TGTGCTAGTGGTTTGTACATTGGTCACTATGACTACACCTTC.

This clonotype showed up many times. The chain employs TRBV19 and TRBJ2-6; tentatively, D is TRBD1 or TRBD2 (6 bases each). Deletions cut 7 bases from V and 0 bases from J, with 19 bases between. This CDR3 has 18 residues. Germline CDR1 and CDR2: LNHDA and SQIVND (reference sequence). CDR3 nucleotides: TGTGCCAGTACCCGGGGGCAGGGGTCCTTCTCTGGGGCCAACGTCCTGACTTTC. Translated: CASTRGQGSFSGANVLTF.

This clonotype was recorded many times. The genes are TRBV9 and TRBJ1-6; D might be TRBD1 (5 bases). CDR1 is SGDLS and CDR2 is YYNGEE in the germline V gene. V gave up 0 bases and J gave up 1 base, with 8 bases separating them. CDR3 length equals 16 residues. The chain's CDR3 is CASSVGGGSYNSPLHF. DNA for the CDR3: TGTGCCAGCAGCGTAGGTGGGGGGTCCTATAATTCACCCCTCCACTTT.

The chain joins TRBV7-3 to TRBJ1-2, with 7 positions matching TRBD1. The CDR3 extends over 17 amino acids. The germline gives CDR1 SGHTA, CDR2 FQGTGA. V was clipped by 5 bases and J by 4 bases; unmatched bases: 16. The CDR3 DNA reads as TGTGCCAGCAGCCAACCGACCATATTACAGGGGTTCTATGGCTACACCTTC. It codes for CASSQPTILQGFYGYTF. Based on the CDR3 plus reference TRBV7-3 and TRBJ1-2, the full variable domain is GAGVSQTPSNKVTEKGKYVELRCDPISGHTALYWYRQSLGQGPEFLIYFQGTGAADDSGLPNDRFFAVRPEGSVSTLKIQRTERGDSAVYLCASSQPTILQGFYGYTFGSGTRLTVV.